The T cell receptor beta chain under discussion was sequenced for a study of beta chain features in type 1 diabetes. Study-wide results and limits: Since sequencing was performed on cDNA, cells with high TCR expression could be over-represented. The study found moderately but significantly shorter TCRB CDR3s in all four CD4+ subsets of Type 1 diabetes patients. In type 1 diabetes patients, VDJ junctions had fewer insertions; deletions at these junctions were more frequent.

Comment on this clone: Its antigen is not known.

Every single donor gave one heparinised blood draw, and these averaged roughly 120 mL. Via CD45RO/CCR7/CD25/CD127/CD95/CD27, cells of the CD4+ naive, central memory, regulatory and stem cell-like memory subsets were sorted. The study reverse transcribed the entire isolated RNA, so it sequenced expressed TCRB transcripts. Measured with immunoSEQ multiplex PCR; TCRdb has only the in-frame clones, and not every one. The sample comprises a few hundred thousand clones, around an eighth of which are singletons, and more than 0.015% rests with the top ten. The V end was cut by 0 bases, the J end by 1 base, with 21 bases between. The germline V gene has CDR1 SGHTA and CDR2 FQGNSA. CDR3 size: 19 residues.

This TCR was recovered from a man aged 25-40 years with type 1 diabetes. The genes are TRBV7-2 and TRBJ1-2; D might be TRBD1 (6 bases). Sequencing used naive CD4+ T cells from blood. CDR3: CASSLAYGSGTSFNYGYTF. In DNA, the CDR3 is TGTGCCAGCAGCTTAGCTTACGGTTCCGGGACAAGCTTTAACTATGGCTACACCTTC.